This TCR beta chain was obtained from a study of CD8+ T cells in alopecia areata. Across the study: Treatment comprised oral tofacitinib, 5 to 10 mg twice daily, in treated patients.

Germline assignment: CDR1 SGHRS and CDR2 YFSETQ. Trimming pared 3 bases from V and 0 bases from J, leaving 10 bases between. This CDR3 contains 14 residues. RNA extraction and reverse transcription yielded cDNA as sequencing template. Assay used: immunoSEQ multiplex PCR; TCRdb lists only in-frame clones, some missing. The repertoire includes 140,000 to 150,000 clones, 40% to 55% of them detected once, and more than 0.95% sits in the top ten. The sequenced sample was CD4+ T cells sorted from blood, obtained at week 0. The sequence was obtained from a human donor with alopecia areata. V gene TRBV5-1 combines with J gene TRBJ2-7; possibly TRBD1 for D (6 bases). CDR3 in amino acids: CASSSGTYSYEQYF. CDR3 in DNA: TGCGCCAGCAGCTCCGGGACATACTCCTACGAGCAGTACTTC.